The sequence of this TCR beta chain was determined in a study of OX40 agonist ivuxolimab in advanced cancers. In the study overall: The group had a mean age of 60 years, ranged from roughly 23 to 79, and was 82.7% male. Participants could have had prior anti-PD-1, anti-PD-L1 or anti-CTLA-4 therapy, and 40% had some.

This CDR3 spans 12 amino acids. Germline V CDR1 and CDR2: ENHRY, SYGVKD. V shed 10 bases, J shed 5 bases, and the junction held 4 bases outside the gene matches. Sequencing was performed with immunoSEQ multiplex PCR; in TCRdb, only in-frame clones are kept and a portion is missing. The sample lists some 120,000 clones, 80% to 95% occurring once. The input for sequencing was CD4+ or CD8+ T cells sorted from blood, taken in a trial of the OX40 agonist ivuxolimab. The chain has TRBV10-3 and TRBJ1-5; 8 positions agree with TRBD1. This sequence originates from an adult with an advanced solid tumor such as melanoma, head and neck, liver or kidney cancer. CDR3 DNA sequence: TGTGCCACGGGACAGGTCGATCAGCCCCAGCATTTT. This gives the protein CATGQVDQPQHF.